The next 30 T cell receptor beta chains were all read from a single sample in a study of blood T cell repertoires in COVID-19. Sequencing was performed with immunoSEQ multiplex PCR; in TCRdb, only in-frame clones are kept and a portion is missing. The sample comprises fewer than 150,000 clones, roughly 80% of which are singletons, and 5.5% to 7% rests with the top ten. The sample consisted of peripheral blood. The receptor source for this set is a human donor in a cohort sampled during active COVID-19.

The V and J genes are TRBV19 and TRBJ1-3, with TRBD1 matching 7 bases. The CDR3 spans 17 residues. CDR1 is LNHDA and CDR2 is SQIVND in the germline V gene (reference sequence). V shed 5 bases, J shed 4 bases, and the junction held 14 bases outside the gene matches. CDR3 region: CASSSRGTALLGNTIYF. CDR3 nucleotides: TGTGCCAGTAGTTCCCGGGGGACAGCGCTACTCGGAAACACCATATATTTT.

This clone was observed a single time. The rearrangement links TRBV5-1 to TRBJ1-2; tentative D call: TRBD1 (6 bases). The ends were cut back, 5 bases at V and 3 bases at J, with 11 bases in the middle. The length of the CDR3 is 13 residues. Germline assignment: CDR1 SGHRS and CDR2 YFSETQ. Here the CDR3 DNA reads TGCGCCAGCAGAGAAACAGGGTACTATGGCTACACCTTC. Protein product: CASRETGYYGYTF.

The chain employs TRBV10-3 and TRBJ2-7; possible D gene TRBD1, 5 bases. The germline CDR1 and CDR2 sequences are ENHRY and SYGVKD. CDR3 length: 13 amino acids. Trimming shortened V by 10 bases and J by 6 bases, and 19 bases separated the two germline ends. The CDR3 reads CASSTGVYPEQYF. The CDR3 region has the DNA TGTGCCAGTTCAACAGGTGTATATCCCGAGCAGTACTTC.

The chain uses TRBV10-3 and TRBJ1-1; 7 bases are a match to TRBD1. J lost 2 bases, V lost 6 bases, and 3 bases had no gene match. Germline V gene lookup returns CDR1 ENHRY and CDR2 SYGVKD. This CDR3 contains 13 residues. In DNA form, the CDR3 reads TGTGCCATCAGGTACAGGGGTAACACTGAAGCTTTCTTT. It encodes CAIRYRGNTEAFF.

V is TRBV5-6 and J is TRBJ1-5, with D perhaps matching TRBD1 (6 bases). Trimming stripped 4 bases from V and 4 bases from J, with 9 bases between. Germline V CDR1 and CDR2: SGHDT, YYEEEE. CDR3 size: 13 residues. Here the CDR3 reads CASSPQGNQPQHF. The CDR3 DNA follows: TGTGCCAGCAGCCCACAGGGAAATCAGCCCCAGCATTTT. Together with reference TRBV5-6 and TRBJ1-5, the CDR3 gives the full variable domain: DAGVTQSPTHLIKTRGQQVTLRCSPKSGHDTVSWYQQALGQGPQFIFQYYEEEERQRGNFPDRFSGHQFPNYSSELNVNALLLGDSALYLCASSPQGNQPQHFGDGTRLSIL.

J is TRBJ2-2 and V is TRBV13, with 10 bases identical to TRBD2. This CDR3 spans 16 amino acids. Trimming at V came to 5 bases and at J to 4 bases, leaving 7 bases not matched to a gene. CDR1 and CDR2 (germline): PRHDT, FYEKMQ (reference sequence). The CDR3 DNA sequence: TGTGCCAGCAGCGCGCTACTAGCGGGAAGCACCGGGGAGCTGTTTTTT. As protein: CASSALLAGSTGELFF.

V gene TRBV6-2 or TRBV6-3 combines with J gene TRBJ1-5, with a weak D call TRBD1 (5 bases). The CDR3 loop spans 15 amino acids. Trimming took 4 bases from V and 2 from J, leaving 12 bases between them. The V gene's germline CDR1 is MNHEY and CDR2 SVGEGT. This CDR3 is CASSWGGGGNQPQHF. In DNA form, the CDR3 reads TGTGCCAGCAGTTGGGGGGGAGGAGGCAATCAGCCCCAGCATTTT.

V gene TRBV3-1 (or the pseudogene TRBV3-2) combines with J gene TRBJ2-3, with D tentatively TRBD2 (6 bases). The germline V gene encodes CDR1 LGHDT and CDR2 YNNKEL (reference sequence). V dropped 11 bases and J dropped 1 base, with 16 bases sitting between them. CDR3 length equals 14 residues. The CDR3, as DNA: TGTGCCGCCCGCACGAGCGGGCGCACAGATACGCAGTATTTT. Encoded protein: CAARTSGRTDTQYF.

V is TRBV11-3 and J is TRBJ2-3; D not certain. Trimming removed 5 bases at V and 4 bases at J, with 7 bases between. In germline, CDR1 is SGHNT, CDR2 YENEEA. The CDR3 loop spans 12 amino acids. CDR3 protein: CASSIYSDTQYF. The DNA for the CDR3 is TGTGCCAGCAGCATCTACTCAGATACGCAGTATTTT.

CDR3 sequence reads: CASSPYSSGGAYEQFF. The CDR3 nucleotides are TGTGCCAGCAGCCCGTATTCTAGCGGGGGGGCCTATGAGCAGTTCTTC. J is TRBJ2-1 and V is TRBV7-2, with 12 bases matching TRBD2. After removal of 5 bases from V and 8 bases from J, the junction contained 10 bases not matched to a gene. Looked up from germline, CDR1 is SGHTA and CDR2 is FQGNSA. The CDR3 sequence is 16 residues long.

Only one count was recorded for this clone. This chain links TRBV6-1 with TRBJ1-2; TRBD1 might be the D (5 bases). Germline lookup yields CDR1 MNHNS and CDR2 SASEGT. The CDR3 has 15 amino acids. V dropped 3 bases and J dropped 4 bases, with 15 bases sitting between them. The CDR3 coding sequence is TGTGCCAGCAGTGAGGGGGGGGTCGTCGGCTATGGCTACACCTTC. Translating gives CASSEGGVVGYGYTF.

V gene TRBV24-1 combines with J gene TRBJ2-2, with 7 bases aligning to TRBD1. The CDR3 covers 15 residues. CDR1 is KGHDR and CDR2 is SFDVKD in the germline V gene. With 3 bases clipped from V and 4 bases from J, the junction kept 4 bases outside the gene matches. The CDR3 sequence is CATSDPGQPTGELFF. The DNA for the CDR3 is TGTGCCACCAGTGATCCGGGACAGCCCACCGGGGAGCTGTTTTTT.

This clone was seen a few times. The chain combines TRBV4-3 with TRBJ2-2, with 14 bases lining up with TRBD2. From germline, CDR1 is LGHNA and CDR2 YSLEER. The CDR3 totals 18 residues. With 5 bases clipped from V and 0 bases from J, the junction kept 5 bases outside the gene matches. CDR3 residues: CASSKGTSGGPNTGELFF. The CDR3 region has the DNA TGCGCCAGCAGCAAAGGGACTAGCGGGGGCCCGAACACCGGGGAGCTGTTTTTT.

The V gene is TRBV18, the J gene TRBJ1-1; D gene uncertain. V lost 3 bases and J lost 6, with 20 bases in between. Germline V gene sequence: CDR1 KGHSH, CDR2 LQKENI. This CDR3 is 16 amino acids long. CDR3 region: CASSPFQRGIGAEAFF. CDR3 in DNA: TGTGCCAGCTCACCCTTCCAGCGGGGTATCGGCGCTGAAGCTTTCTTT. The variable domain in full, with the rest retrieved from reference TRBV18 and TRBJ1-1, is NAGVMQNPRHLVRRRGQEARLRCSPMKGHSHVYWYRQLPEEGLKFMVYLQKENIIDESGMPKERFSAEFPKEGPSILRIQQVVRGDSAAYFCASSPFQRGIGAEAFFGQGTRLTVV.

This clone was counted a single time. The V and J genes are TRBV7-6 and TRBJ2-7; perhaps TRBD2 as D (6 bases). V lost 5 bases to trimming and J lost 0 bases, with 14 bases between them. This CDR3 region has 15 residues. The germline V gene has CDR1 SGHVS and CDR2 FNYEAQ. This chain's CDR3 is CASSPGGQRSYEQYF. The DNA for the CDR3 is TGTGCCAGCAGCCCAGGAGGGCAGCGCTCCTACGAGCAGTACTTC.

This clone was seen only once. The chain recombines TRBV12-3 or TRBV12-4 with TRBJ2-2; D remains unclear. The CDR3 extends over 10 amino acids. Deletions cut 6 bases from V and 7 bases from J, with 3 bases between. The CDR3 DNA sequence: TGTGCCAGCAGCCGCGGGGAGCTGTTTTTT. This gives the protein CASSRGELFF.

This chain uses TRBV7-2 with TRBJ2-5; 10 bases fit TRBD2. The ends lost 1 base at V and 5 bases at J; junction bases unmatched: 7. Per the germline V gene, CDR1 is SGHTA and CDR2 is FQGNSA. The CDR3 loop spans 16 amino acids. The CDR3 reads CASSLVSGGALETQYF. CDR3 in DNA: TGTGCCAGCAGCTTAGTCAGCGGGGGGGCCTTGGAGACCCAGTACTTC.

This clone was observed a handful of times. The gene calls are TRBV6-2 or TRBV6-3 and TRBJ1-5; 8 positions agree with TRBD1. This CDR3 is built from 17 residues. J gave up 0 bases and V 2 bases, and 6 bases lay outside the gene matches. The germline CDR1 and CDR2 sequences are MNHEY and SVGEGT. CDR3 nucleotide sequence: TGTGCCAGCAGTTACGGGTCCGACAGGGGTAGCAATCAGCCCCAGCATTTT. Its protein is CASSYGSDRGSNQPQHF.

The chain joins TRBV7-2 to TRBJ1-2; 7 bases are a match to TRBD1. V lost 4 bases to trimming and J lost 6 bases; unmatched junction nucleotides: 11. There are 15 residues in the CDR3. Germline CDR1 and CDR2: SGHTA and FQGNSA. CDR3 protein: CASSSRQGGIHGYTF. CDR3 sequence (DNA): TGTGCCAGCAGCTCCCGACAGGGTGGAATCCATGGCTACACCTTC.

J is TRBJ2-5 and V is TRBV6-5; D is perhaps TRBD2 (7 bases). The CDR3 runs to 15 residues. Per the germline V gene, CDR1 is MNHEY and CDR2 is SVGAGI. Trimming removed 7 bases at V and 1 base at J, with 16 bases between. As DNA, the CDR3 is TGTGCCAGCACCGGGTCGGGGGGCCGCCAAGAGACCCAGTACTTC. Amino acid sequence: CASTGSGGRQETQYF.

The chain is built from TRBV29-1 and TRBJ1-1; tentatively, D is TRBD1 (5 bases). The CDR3 loop spans 10 amino acids. V was cut by 7 bases and J by 8 bases, with 11 bases left in between. Germline V lookup: CDR1 SQVTM, CDR2 ANQGSEA. The CDR3 region is CSGGVEEAFF. The DNA for the CDR3 is TGCAGCGGGGGCGTAGAAGAAGCTTTCTTT.

In this sample, this clone turned up many times. The V call is TRBV30, the J call TRBJ1-1, with a tentative D call TRBD1 (6 bases). This CDR3 region has 12 residues. The V gene lost 5 bases and the J gene lost 4 bases, with 11 bases spanning the gap. Per the germline V gene, CDR1 is GTSNPN and CDR2 is SVGIG (reference sequence). Here the CDR3 reads CAWGKGGTEAFF. CDR3 nucleotides: TGTGCCTGGGGGAAAGGGGGCACTGAAGCTTTCTTT. Looking up the rest from reference TRBV30 and TRBJ1-1 gives the full variable domain: SQTIHQWPATLVQPVGSPLSLECTVEGTSNPNLYWYRQAAGRGLQLLFYSVGIGQISSEVPQNLSASRPQDRQFILSSKKLLLSDSGFYLCAWGKGGTEAFFGQGTRLTVV.

In its sample, this clone was seen once. The V gene is TRBV10-3, the J gene TRBJ1-2, with D perhaps matching TRBD1 (5 bases). V lost 7 bases and J 0 bases, leaving 15 bases between the germline ends. Looked up from germline, CDR1 is ENHRY and CDR2 is SYGVKD. The CDR3 sequence is 15 residues long. In DNA form, the CDR3 reads TGTGCCATCAATCCCTGGACAAGGACTAACTATGGCTACACCTTC. Translated, it gives CAINPWTRTNYGYTF.

The chain carries TRBV6-5 and TRBJ1-1; 8 nucleotides match TRBD1. Germline assignment: CDR1 MNHEY and CDR2 SVGAGI. Germline trimming cut 5 bases from V and 7 bases from J; bases unmatched to any gene: 3. This CDR3 is built from 12 residues. The CDR3 nucleotides read TGTGCCAGCAGTCGACAGGGGTTTGAAGCTTTCTTT. Its protein product is CASSRQGFEAFF.

This chain uses TRBV12-3 or TRBV12-4 with TRBJ2-3, with D perhaps matching TRBD2 (5 bases). There are 12 residues in the CDR3. Between the trimmed V and J ends, which lost 8 bases and 1 base, there was a span of 7 bases. The CDR3, as DNA: TGTGCCAGCGCCGGGGGCACAGATACGCAGTATTTT. Amino acids: CASAGGTDTQYF.

In this sample, this clone turned up a few times. The chain joins TRBV13 to TRBJ2-5; TRBD2 aligns across 8 bases. The V gene end was trimmed by 2 bases and the J gene end by 3 bases; junction bases not matched to a gene: 17. The CDR3 totals 19 residues. CDR1 and CDR2 from the germline V gene are PRHDT and FYEKMQ (reference sequence). The CDR3 bases are TGTGCCAGCAGCTTACGGGGGTCGGTTGATAGCGGGGATAAAGAGACCCAGTACTTC. It specifies CASSLRGSVDSGDKETQYF.

The CDR3 loop reads CASSFGQGAGSEQFF. The DNA for the CDR3 is TGTGCCAGCAGCTTCGGACAGGGGGCGGGGAGCGAGCAGTTCTTC. The chain carries TRBV7-8 and TRBJ2-1; 11 positions match TRBD1. CDR1 and CDR2 (germline): SGHVS, FQNEAQ. This CDR3 is 15 amino acids long. Trimming removed 3 bases from V and 10 bases from J; junction bases left unmatched: 8.

The chain joins TRBV4-3 to TRBJ2-1, with 8 bases that match TRBD2. Germline V CDR1 and CDR2: LGHNA, YSLEER. The CDR3 extends over 16 amino acids. V gave up 1 base and J gave up 4 bases; unmatched junction bases: 6. The CDR3 reads CASSQVWRGEYNEQFF. The CDR3 DNA reads TGCGCCAGCAGCCAAGTGTGGCGGGGGGAATACAATGAGCAGTTCTTC.

V usage is TRBV19 and J usage is TRBJ1-1, with D maybe TRBD1 (6 bases). V shed 9 bases and J shed 1 base, with 15 bases lying between them. This CDR3 is built from 14 residues. CDR1 and CDR2 from the germline V gene are LNHDA and SQIVND (reference sequence). The CDR3 DNA reads as TGTGCCAGCGCCTACGGGACACCGAACACTGAAGCTTTCTTT. Amino acids: CASAYGTPNTEAFF. The full variable domain, its missing parts supplied by reference TRBV19 and TRBJ1-1, is DGGITQSPKYLFRKEGQNVTLSCEQNLNHDAMYWYRQDPGQGLRLIYYSQIVNDFQKGDIAEGYSVSREKKESFPLTVTSAQKNPTAFYLCASAYGTPNTEAFFGQGTRLTVV.

The chain employs TRBV5-1 and TRBJ1-2, with D perhaps TRBD1 (5 bases). Trimming left V 4 bases short and J 6 bases short, with 19 bases between. CDR1 is SGHRS and CDR2 is YFSETQ in the germline V gene. This CDR3 has 15 amino acids. This chain's CDR3 is CASSARSTPGDGYTF. The CDR3 DNA reads TGCGCCAGCAGCGCGAGATCAACCCCGGGGGATGGCTACACCTTC.